This T cell receptor beta chain derives from a study of shared clonotypes between healthy human individuals. About the research overall: CD8 memory received one plate per donor, CD8 naive two, CD4 memory three and CD4 naive three.

This clone has a handful of counts. A read error may account for a junction end that differs from germline. TCRdb keeps only in-frame clones here, not all; method: immunoSEQ multiplex PCR. In the table there are about 2.4 million clones, 90% to 95% of which are singletons. Germline V gives CDR1 SGDLS, CDR2 YYNGEE. CDR3 size: 9 residues. The V call is TRBV9, the J call TRBJ1-4; the D is unclear. This receptor was taken from a man between 18 and 29 years old in good health. Sequencing was carried out using naive CD4+ T cells sorted from blood. Subset described: CD45RA+ positively selected. The CDR3 reads CASSVVLVF. CDR3 nucleotide sequence: TGTGCCAGCAGCGTAGTACTGGTTTTT.